Presented here are 15 T cell receptor beta chains from one specimen sequenced in a study of blood T cell repertoires in COVID-19. The assay was immunoSEQ multiplex PCR, and TCRdb's table has in-frame clones only and misses some. The table records under 200,000 clones, around nine tenths of them present only once. Sequenced material: PBMCs or T cells enriched from blood (not recorded which). The source of these receptors is a woman aged 18 to 35 who had recovered from COVID-19.

This clone was detected only once. V is TRBV4-1 and J is TRBJ2-1, with 13 bases aligning to TRBD2. The germline V gene has CDR1 MGHRA and CDR2 YSYEKL. With V trimmed by 0 bases and J by 0 bases, 8 bases remained unmatched. The CDR3 runs 20 residues. Here the CDR3 reads CASSQEVGLAGPPSYNEQFF. In nucleotides, the CDR3 is TGCGCCAGCAGCCAAGAAGTGGGACTAGCGGGACCCCCCTCCTACAATGAGCAGTTCTTC.

The genes are TRBV11-2 and TRBJ2-5, with 8 bases lining up with TRBD1. The CDR3 sequence is 15 residues long. The V gene's germline CDR1 is SGHAT and CDR2 FQNNGV. Trimming took 5 bases from V and 5 from J; bases not matched to a gene: 10. As DNA, the CDR3 is TGTGCCAGCAGCGCAATCAGGGGGCAATGGGAGACCCAGTACTTC. Amino acid sequence: CASSAIRGQWETQYF.

This chain joins TRBV29-1 and TRBJ2-7, with D tentatively TRBD2 (6 bases). CDR3 length: 17 amino acids. V dropped 1 base and J dropped 3 bases, with 22 bases sitting between them. CDR1 and CDR2 from the germline V gene are SQVTM and ANQGSEA. CDR3 loop: CSVEVGVRGSPHYEQYF. The CDR3 nucleotides are TGCAGCGTTGAAGTAGGGGTTCGGGGGAGCCCTCACTACGAGCAGTACTTC.

The chain uses TRBV27 and TRBJ1-6; no clear D. The ends were cut back, 3 bases at V and 8 bases at J, with 8 bases in the middle. The CDR3 consists of 13 residues. Germline V gene lookup returns CDR1 MNHEY and CDR2 SMNVEV (reference sequence). The CDR3 DNA sequence: TGTGCCAGCAGTTTTACGAGGGATTCACCCCTCCACTTT. Its protein is CASSFTRDSPLHF.

The chain employs TRBV28 and TRBJ2-7, with 8 nucleotides matching TRBD1. Germline CDR1 MDHEN, CDR2 SYDVKM. This CDR3 region has 15 residues. J lost 6 bases, V lost 1 base, and 8 bases had no gene match. The CDR3: CASSLSVTGALEQYF. In DNA form, the CDR3 reads TGTGCCAGCAGTTTATCCGTGACAGGGGCCCTCGAGCAGTACTTC.

The table lists this clone with a count of one. The chain couples TRBV5-4 to TRBJ2-3; possibly TRBD2 for D (6 bases). The CDR3 loop spans 18 amino acids. V lost 0 bases to trimming and J lost 1 base, with 18 bases between them. Per germline, CDR1 SGHNT and CDR2 YYREEE (reference sequence). This CDR3 reads CASSLGVGGGRGTDTQYF. The CDR3 DNA reads as TGTGCCAGCAGCTTGGGCGTAGGCGGAGGGAGAGGCACAGATACGCAGTATTTT. Together with reference TRBV5-4 and TRBJ2-3, the CDR3 gives the full variable domain: ETGVTQSPTHLIKTRGQQVTLRCSSQSGHNTVSWYQQALGQGPQFIFQYYREEENGRGNFPPRFSGLQFPNYSSELNVNALELDDSALYLCASSLGVGGGRGTDTQYFGPGTRLTVL.

The rearrangement links TRBV25-1 to TRBJ1-6; D perhaps matches TRBD1 (5 bases). Trimming removed 3 bases at V and 0 bases at J, with 9 bases between. Germline-derived CDR1 and CDR2 are MGHDK and SYGVNS. The CDR3 loop spans 16 amino acids. The CDR3 loop reads CASSDGHRSYNSPLHF. The CDR3 DNA is TGTGCCAGCAGTGATGGACATCGCTCCTATAATTCACCCCTCCACTTT.

The J gene is TRBJ2-7, the V gene TRBV28; 15 nucleotides agree with TRBD2. Germline-derived CDR1 and CDR2 are MDHEN and SYDVKM. V lost 4 bases, J lost 3 bases, and 4 bases stayed unmatched. The CDR3 is 16 amino acids. In nucleotides, the CDR3 is TGTGCCAGCAGTTCCCCGGGACTAGCGGGAGGCTACGAGCAGTACTTC. Translation: CASSSPGLAGGYEQYF.

This clone has just one count. The chain couples TRBV28 to TRBJ2-4; TRBD1 aligns across 7 bases. The CDR3 sequence is 15 residues long. V lost 4 bases and J lost 5; bases outside the gene matches: 8. CDR1 and CDR2 from the germline V gene are MDHEN and SYDVKM. The CDR3 DNA is TGTGCCAGCAGTTCCTCGAGCCAGGGGGAAAACATTCAGTACTTC. Its translation: CASSSSSQGENIQYF. The full variable domain, in which reference TRBV28 and TRBJ2-4 provide the parts outside the CDR3, is DVKVTQSSRYLVKRTGEKVFLECVQDMDHENMFWYRQDPGLGLRLIYFSYDVKMKEKGDIPEGYSVSREKKERFSLILESASTNQTSMYLCASSSSSQGENIQYFGAGTRLSVL.

J is TRBJ1-1 and V is TRBV3-1 (or the pseudogene TRBV3-2); 12 nucleotides align to TRBD1. With 4 bases clipped from V and 2 bases from J, the junction kept 5 bases outside the gene matches. This CDR3 is built from 16 residues. Per germline, CDR1 LGHDT and CDR2 YNNKEL (reference sequence). The CDR3 here is CASSPRDRGPNTEAFF. The CDR3 DNA sequence: TGTGCCAGCAGCCCTCGGGACAGGGGGCCAAACACTGAAGCTTTCTTT.

The rearrangement joins TRBV29-1 to TRBJ2-3; D ambiguous. Between the trimmed V and J ends, which lost 3 bases and 6 bases, there was a span of 7 bases. Germline assignment: CDR1 SQVTM and CDR2 ANQGSEA. This CDR3 contains 11 residues. The DNA of the CDR3 is TGCAGCGTTGAGTATGTGGATACGCAGTATTTT. This translates into CSVEYVDTQYF.

V is TRBV11-1 and J is TRBJ2-2; TRBD1 agrees at 7 bases. The CDR3 is 15 amino acids. Germline V gene sequence: CDR1 SGHAT, CDR2 FQDESV (reference sequence). V was clipped by 4 bases and J by 4 bases; unmatched bases: 6. The CDR3: CASSSGTAITGELFF. The CDR3, as DNA: TGTGCCAGCAGCTCCGGGACAGCGATCACCGGGGAGCTGTTTTTT.

The chain recombines TRBV28 with TRBJ2-7; 14 bases agree with TRBD2. After removal of 2 bases from V and 4 bases from J, the junction contained 1 base not matched to a gene. Germline V gene data show CDR1 as MDHEN and CDR2 as SYDVKM. The CDR3 consists of 15 residues. Written as DNA, the CDR3 is TGTGCCAGCAGTTTAGGGACTAGCGGGGGATACGAGCAGTACTTC. Encoded protein: CASSLGTSGGYEQYF. The variable domain in full, with the rest retrieved from reference TRBV28 and TRBJ2-7, is DVKVTQSSRYLVKRTGEKVFLECVQDMDHENMFWYRQDPGLGLRLIYFSYDVKMKEKGDIPEGYSVSREKKERFSLILESASTNQTSMYLCASSLGTSGGYEQYFGPGTRLTVT.

The rearrangement links TRBV29-1 to TRBJ2-3; the D gene is possibly TRBD1 (5 bases). The germline gives CDR1 SQVTM, CDR2 ANQGSEA. Trimming stripped 6 bases from V and 2 bases from J, with 15 bases between. There are 14 residues in the CDR3. This chain's CDR3 is CSVAEGDTTDTQYF. The CDR3 DNA reads TGCAGCGTCGCGGAAGGGGATACCACAGATACGCAGTATTTT.

The CDR3 sequence is CASSLGGSLDEQFF. CDR3 in DNA: TGCGCCAGCAGCTTGGGCGGGAGCTTAGATGAGCAGTTCTTC. The V gene is TRBV5-1, the J gene TRBJ2-1, with TRBD2 matching over 7 bases. This CDR3 region has 14 residues. From germline, CDR1 is SGHRS and CDR2 YFSETQ. V lost 0 bases, J lost 8 bases, and 5 bases stayed unmatched.